A selection of T cell receptor beta chains follows, all from one sample in a study of shared clonotypes between healthy human individuals. TCRdb's table, derived via immunoSEQ multiplex PCR, lists solely in-frame clones and lacks some. Of fewer than 3 million clones listed, about nine tenths are singletons. The sequenced material came from naive CD4+ T cells from PBMCs. The source is a man aged 18-30 years in good health. Some clones in this sample may be carry-over from other donors' samples. Each CDR3 is given with its conserved first and last residue. The D gene is left open where the match is weak. Clone size is stated in some rows and not others, as once, few, many or a class when expanded.

clone_size: -
cdr3_length: 16
v_call: TRBV4-1
d_call: -
j_call: TRBJ2-2
cdr3_aa: CASSQEGSWNTGELFF
cdr3_nt: TGCGCCAGCAGCCAAGAAGGTAGCTGGAACACCGGGGAGCTGTTTTTT

clone_size: -
cdr3_length: 13
v_call: TRBV27
d_call: TRBD2
j_call: TRBJ2-7
cdr3_aa: CARNPGRVYEQYF
cdr3_nt: TGTGCCAGAAATCCCGGGAGGGTCTACGAGCAGTACTTC

clone_size: -
cdr3_length: 15
v_call: TRBV6-4
d_call: TRBD1
j_call: TRBJ1-2
cdr3_aa: CASSPFGTGRDGYTF
cdr3_nt: TGTGCCAGCAGTCCATTCGGGACAGGGAGGGATGGCTACACCTTC

clone_size: -
cdr3_length: 14
v_call: TRBV7-3
d_call: -
j_call: TRBJ2-4
cdr3_aa: CASSQTGPWDIQYF
cdr3_nt: TGTGCCAGCAGTCAAACCGGGCCTTGGGACATTCAGTACTTC

clone_size: -
cdr3_length: 14
v_call: TRBV7-9
d_call: -
j_call: TRBJ2-3
cdr3_aa: CASSLGGPRDTQYF
cdr3_nt: TGTGCCAGCAGTTTAGGGGGTCCTAGGGATACGCAGTATTTT

clone_size: -
cdr3_length: 13
v_call: TRBV6-5
d_call: -
j_call: TRBJ1-3
cdr3_aa: CASSTPSGNTIYF
cdr3_nt: TGTGCCAGCAGTACCCCCTCTGGAAACACCATATATTTT

clone_size: -
cdr3_length: 18
v_call: TRBV4-1
d_call: -
j_call: TRBJ2-4
cdr3_aa: CASSQGRPRGGSKNIQYF
cdr3_nt: TGCGCCAGCAGCCAAGGGCGGCCTCGAGGCGGGTCCAAAAACATTCAGTACTTC

clone_size: -
cdr3_length: 14
v_call: TRBV5-1
d_call: -
j_call: TRBJ1-1
cdr3_aa: CASSSQVGGTEAFF
cdr3_nt: TGCGCCAGCAGCTCCCAAGTTGGGGGGACTGAAGCTTTCTTT

clone_size: once
cdr3_length: 13
v_call: TRBV29-1
d_call: TRBD1
j_call: TRBJ1-6
cdr3_aa: CSVGDRSNSPLHF
cdr3_nt: TGCAGCGTGGGGGACAGGTCCAATTCACCCCTCCACTTT

clone_size: -
cdr3_length: 15
v_call: TRBV5-4
d_call: TRBD1
j_call: TRBJ2-7
cdr3_aa: CASSLVGQGTYEQYF
cdr3_nt: TGTGCCAGCAGCTTGGTCGGACAGGGTACCTACGAGCAGTACTTC

clone_size: -
cdr3_length: 15
v_call: TRBV7-9
d_call: -
j_call: TRBJ2-7
cdr3_aa: CASSPGVRPYYEQYF
cdr3_nt: TGTGCCAGCAGCCCAGGGGTCAGGCCCTACTACGAGCAGTACTTC

clone_size: -
cdr3_length: 11
v_call: TRBV11-2
d_call: TRBD2
j_call: TRBJ2-5
cdr3_aa: CASTLAGAQYF
cdr3_nt: TGTGCCAGCACCTTGGCGGGGGCCCAGTACTTC

clone_size: -
cdr3_length: 13
v_call: TRBV15
d_call: -
j_call: TRBJ1-2
cdr3_aa: CATSRDRGYGYTF
cdr3_nt: TGTGCCACCAGCAGAGATCGGGGATATGGCTACACCTTC

clone_size: -
cdr3_length: 16
v_call: TRBV5-4
d_call: -
j_call: TRBJ2-2
cdr3_aa: CASRVQFKGSTGELFF
cdr3_nt: TGTGCCAGCAGAGTTCAATTTAAGGGGAGCACCGGGGAGCTGTTTTTT

clone_size: -
cdr3_length: 14
v_call: TRBV15
d_call: -
j_call: TRBJ1-2
cdr3_aa: CATSRGASNYGYTF
cdr3_nt: TGTGCCACCAGCAGGGGGGCGAGTAACTATGGCTACACCTTC

clone_size: -
cdr3_length: 13
v_call: TRBV18
d_call: -
j_call: TRBJ2-7
cdr3_aa: CASSPPGRGEQYF
cdr3_nt: TGTGCCAGCTCACCACCGGGGAGAGGCGAGCAGTACTTC

clone_size: -
cdr3_length: 14
v_call: TRBV6-4
d_call: TRBD2
j_call: TRBJ2-2
cdr3_aa: CASSVREGAGELFF
cdr3_nt: TGTGCCAGCAGTGTTCGGGAGGGAGCCGGGGAGCTGTTTTTT

clone_size: -
cdr3_length: 15
v_call: TRBV5-1
d_call: -
j_call: TRBJ2-2
cdr3_aa: CASSLDGPAPGELFF
cdr3_nt: TGCGCCAGCAGCTTGGATGGCCCGGCACCCGGGGAGCTGTTTTTT

clone_size: -
cdr3_length: 17
v_call: TRBV5-1
d_call: -
j_call: TRBJ2-1
cdr3_aa: CASSLRGGILSYNEQFF
cdr3_nt: TGCGCCAGCAGCTTGCGTGGGGGGATCTTGTCCTACAATGAGCAGTTCTTC

clone_size: -
cdr3_length: 15
v_call: TRBV18
d_call: -
j_call: TRBJ2-2
cdr3_aa: CASSPPGQNTGELFF
cdr3_nt: TGTGCCAGCTCACCACCCGGACAGAACACCGGGGAGCTGTTTTTT

clone_size: -
cdr3_length: 15
v_call: TRBV19
d_call: -
j_call: TRBJ2-1
cdr3_aa: CASSIFTSRRNEQFF
cdr3_nt: TGTGCCAGTAGTATTTTTACTAGCCGGCGCAATGAGCAGTTCTTC

clone_size: -
cdr3_length: 14
v_call: TRBV27
d_call: -
j_call: TRBJ1-5
cdr3_aa: CASRGGGANQPQHF
cdr3_nt: TGTGCCAGCAGGGGTGGGGGTGCCAATCAGCCCCAGCATTTT

clone_size: -
cdr3_length: 13
v_call: TRBV7-2
d_call: -
j_call: TRBJ1-4
cdr3_aa: CASNTGTMGKLFF
cdr3_nt: TGTGCCAGCAACACCGGGACAATGGGAAAACTGTTTTTT

clone_size: -
cdr3_length: 13
v_call: TRBV14
d_call: -
j_call: TRBJ1-1
cdr3_aa: CASSLQGNTEAFF
cdr3_nt: TGTGCCAGCAGCCTTCAGGGGAACACTGAAGCTTTCTTT

clone_size: -
cdr3_length: 16
v_call: TRBV7-9
d_call: TRBD2
j_call: TRBJ2-3
cdr3_aa: CASSPPTSGSADTQYF
cdr3_nt: TGTGCCAGCAGCCCCCCCACTAGCGGGAGCGCAGATACGCAGTATTTT

clone_size: -
cdr3_length: 12
v_call: TRBV7-9
d_call: TRBD1
j_call: TRBJ1-1
cdr3_aa: CASSPDRREAFF
cdr3_nt: TGTGCCAGCAGCCCGGACAGGAGGGAAGCTTTCTTT

clone_size: -
cdr3_length: 12
v_call: TRBV28
d_call: -
j_call: TRBJ1-2
cdr3_aa: CASQGKYRGYTF
cdr3_nt: TGTGCCAGCCAGGGAAAGTACCGTGGCTACACCTTC

clone_size: -
cdr3_length: 15
v_call: TRBV4-2
d_call: -
j_call: TRBJ2-3
cdr3_aa: CASSQGWRDTDTQYF
cdr3_nt: TGTGCCAGCAGCCAAGGTTGGAGAGACACAGATACGCAGTATTTT

clone_size: -
cdr3_length: 12
v_call: TRBV27
d_call: -
j_call: TRBJ2-7
cdr3_aa: CASKGSPHEQYF
cdr3_nt: TGTGCCAGCAAGGGCAGCCCCCACGAGCAGTACTTC

clone_size: once
cdr3_length: 15
v_call: TRBV7-6
d_call: -
j_call: TRBJ2-1
cdr3_aa: CASSLATGVGNEQFF
cdr3_nt: TGTGCCAGCAGCTTAGCGACGGGAGTCGGTAATGAGCAGTTCTTC

clone_size: -
cdr3_length: 17
v_call: TRBV5-4
d_call: TRBD1
j_call: TRBJ1-2
cdr3_aa: CASSRATGASGGYGYTF
cdr3_nt: TGTGCCAGCAGCCGCGCGACAGGGGCGTCCGGGGGGTATGGCTACACCTTC

clone_size: -
cdr3_length: 11
v_call: TRBV7-2
d_call: -
j_call: TRBJ2-1
cdr3_aa: CASSQTVEQFF
cdr3_nt: TGTGCCAGCAGCCAGACCGTGGAGCAGTTCTTC

clone_size: -
cdr3_length: 15
v_call: TRBV10-3
d_call: -
j_call: TRBJ2-7
cdr3_aa: CAISESAGNSYEQYF
cdr3_nt: TGTGCCATCAGTGAGTCCGCAGGCAACTCCTACGAGCAGTACTTC

clone_size: -
cdr3_length: 13
v_call: TRBV2
d_call: TRBD2
j_call: TRBJ2-7
cdr3_aa: CATNSGISYEQYF
cdr3_nt: TGTGCCACCAATAGCGGGATAAGTTACGAGCAGTACTTC

clone_size: -
cdr3_length: 12
v_call: TRBV5-1
d_call: TRBD1
j_call: TRBJ1-1
cdr3_aa: CASRRDREPAFF
cdr3_nt: TGCGCCAGCAGGCGGGACAGGGAACCGGCTTTCTTT

clone_size: -
cdr3_length: 13
v_call: TRBV30
d_call: -
j_call: TRBJ1-6
cdr3_aa: CAWSVRRGSPLHF
cdr3_nt: TGTGCCTGGAGTGTACGTCGGGGATCACCCCTCCACTTT

clone_size: -
cdr3_length: 15
v_call: TRBV7-8
d_call: -
j_call: TRBJ1-5
cdr3_aa: CASSLNRDPNQPQHF
cdr3_nt: TGTGCCAGCAGCTTGAACCGGGATCCGAATCAGCCCCAGCATTTT

clone_size: -
cdr3_length: 14
v_call: TRBV4-3
d_call: -
j_call: TRBJ1-4
cdr3_aa: CASSQDSRGAELFF
cdr3_nt: TGCGCCAGCAGCCAAGATAGCCGCGGGGCGGAACTGTTTTTT

clone_size: -
cdr3_length: 14
v_call: TRBV11-2
d_call: -
j_call: TRBJ2-3
cdr3_aa: CASSPGQTGNTQYF
cdr3_nt: TGTGCCAGCAGCCCCGGTCAGACCGGGAACACGCAGTATTTT

clone_size: -
cdr3_length: 15
v_call: TRBV9
d_call: TRBD1
j_call: TRBJ1-1
cdr3_aa: CASSVDGRGTTEAFF
cdr3_nt: TGTGCCAGCAGCGTAGATGGCAGGGGGACAACTGAAGCTTTCTTT

clone_size: -
cdr3_length: 13
v_call: TRBV7-3
d_call: -
j_call: TRBJ2-3
cdr3_aa: CASSLVGTDTQYF
cdr3_nt: TGTGCCAGCAGCTTGGTAGGCACAGATACGCAGTATTTT

clone_size: -
cdr3_length: 15
v_call: TRBV6-5
d_call: -
j_call: TRBJ2-3
cdr3_aa: CASSPRGVGTDTQYF
cdr3_nt: TGTGCCAGCAGTCCGAGGGGAGTTGGCACAGATACGCAGTATTTT

clone_size: -
cdr3_length: 13
v_call: TRBV7-2
d_call: -
j_call: TRBJ2-2
cdr3_aa: CASSGGWTGELFF
cdr3_nt: TGTGCCAGCAGCGGGGGATGGACCGGGGAGCTGTTTTTT

clone_size: -
cdr3_length: 12
v_call: TRBV18
d_call: -
j_call: TRBJ2-3
cdr3_aa: CASSPPGQKWYF
cdr3_nt: TGTGCCAGCTCACCACCGGGACAAAAGTGGTATTTT

clone_size: few
cdr3_length: 12
v_call: TRBV28
d_call: TRBD1
j_call: TRBJ1-2
cdr3_aa: CASNSDRGGYTF
cdr3_nt: TGTGCCAGCAACTCGGACAGGGGCGGCTACACCTTC

clone_size: -
cdr3_length: 15
v_call: TRBV28
d_call: -
j_call: TRBJ1-4
cdr3_aa: CASSLSGATNEKLFF
cdr3_nt: TGTGCCAGCAGTTTATCGGGGGCAACTAATGAAAAACTGTTTTTT

clone_size: -
cdr3_length: 16
v_call: TRBV5-5
d_call: -
j_call: TRBJ2-4
cdr3_aa: CASSSYPQGSKNIQYF
cdr3_nt: TGTGCCAGCAGCTCATACCCACAGGGATCCAAAAACATTCAGTACTTC

clone_size: -
cdr3_length: 14
v_call: TRBV19
d_call: -
j_call: TRBJ2-3
cdr3_aa: CASSMKAYSDTQYF
cdr3_nt: TGTGCCAGTAGTATGAAGGCCTACTCAGATACGCAGTATTTT

clone_size: -
cdr3_length: 16
v_call: TRBV9
d_call: TRBD2
j_call: TRBJ2-7
cdr3_aa: CASSEGTSGRVYEQYF
cdr3_nt: TGTGCCAGCAGCGAGGGGACTAGCGGGAGGGTATACGAGCAGTACTTC

clone_size: once
cdr3_length: 14
v_call: TRBV29-1
d_call: -
j_call: TRBJ2-1
cdr3_aa: CSVAEDYPGDEQFF
cdr3_nt: TGCAGCGTTGCCGAGGACTACCCGGGAGATGAGCAGTTCTTC

clone_size: -
cdr3_length: 15
v_call: TRBV28
d_call: -
j_call: TRBJ2-4
cdr3_aa: CASSFLGPLANIQYF
cdr3_nt: TGTGCCAGCAGTTTTCTTGGTCCGCTAGCCAACATTCAGTACTTC

clone_size: -
cdr3_length: 12
v_call: TRBV2
d_call: -
j_call: TRBJ1-2
cdr3_aa: CASSEEGFGYTF
cdr3_nt: TGTGCCAGCAGTGAAGAGGGGTTCGGCTACACCTTC

clone_size: few
cdr3_length: 15
v_call: TRBV5-1
d_call: TRBD2
j_call: TRBJ2-2
cdr3_aa: CASSLGAGEAGELFF
cdr3_nt: TGCGCCAGCAGCTTGGGAGCGGGAGAGGCCGGGGAGCTGTTTTTT

clone_size: once
cdr3_length: 15
v_call: TRBV7-3
d_call: TRBD2
j_call: TRBJ2-1
cdr3_aa: CASSPLPGGNNEQFF
cdr3_nt: TGTGCCAGCAGCCCCTTGCCGGGAGGGAACAATGAGCAGTTCTTC

clone_size: few
cdr3_length: 14
v_call: TRBV11-2
d_call: -
j_call: TRBJ1-2
cdr3_aa: CASSSGAFNYGYTF
cdr3_nt: TGTGCCAGCAGCTCAGGAGCTTTTAACTATGGCTACACCTTC